The clone carrying this T cell receptor beta chain was picked up many times. Its antigen is still unknown. Germline CDR1 and CDR2: LGHDT and YNNKEL (reference sequence). Germline trimming cut 0 bases from V and 1 base from J; bases unmatched to any gene: 17. The CDR3 totals 21 residues. This specimen belongs to a study of neurological immune-mediated disorders. Study-wide points: Across subjects, no CDR3 amino acid sequence appeared in expanded clones of more than one subject, a finding that suggested private repertoires in all groups. There was no clinical or MRI feature that was associated with the multiple sclerosis repertoire cluster.

Unsorted libraries used 2 million PBMCs kept at -80 degrees C. By 5'RACE with 10-nucleotide random UMIs, the cDNA was made. TCRdb re-called the 5' RACE reads through MiXCR, storing one row per CDR3 protein. The top ten clones hold 3.1% of a sample with some 60,000 distinct CDR3 sequences, roughly 3.5% of them seen once. The material sequenced was PBMCs. The receptor's source is a woman aged 25 to 45 with multiple sclerosis. V and J are TRBV3-1 and TRBJ2-5, with 10 bases identical to TRBD1. The CDR3 nucleotides read TGTGCCAGCAGCCAAGATCGAGCGACAGGGGGCCTACCAACACCCCAAGAGACCCAGTACTTC. Its protein product is CASSQDRATGGLPTPQETQYF.